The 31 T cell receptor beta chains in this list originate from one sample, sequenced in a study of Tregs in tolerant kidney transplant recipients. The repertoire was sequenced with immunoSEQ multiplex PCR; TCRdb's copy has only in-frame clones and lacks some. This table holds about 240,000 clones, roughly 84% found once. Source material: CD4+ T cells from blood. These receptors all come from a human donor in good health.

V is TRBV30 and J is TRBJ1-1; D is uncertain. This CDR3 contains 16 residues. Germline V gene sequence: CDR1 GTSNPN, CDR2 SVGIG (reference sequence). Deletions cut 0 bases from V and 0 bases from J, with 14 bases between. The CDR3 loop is CAWSVSKWALNTEAFF. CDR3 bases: TGTGCCTGGAGTGTATCAAAATGGGCCTTGAACACTGAAGCTTTCTTT.

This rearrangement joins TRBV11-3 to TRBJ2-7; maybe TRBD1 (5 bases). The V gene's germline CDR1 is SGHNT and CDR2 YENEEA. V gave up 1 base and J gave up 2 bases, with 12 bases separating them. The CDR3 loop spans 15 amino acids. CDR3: CASSLAGRAPYEQYF. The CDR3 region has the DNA TGTGCCAGCAGCTTAGCTGGCAGGGCCCCCTACGAGCAGTACTTC.

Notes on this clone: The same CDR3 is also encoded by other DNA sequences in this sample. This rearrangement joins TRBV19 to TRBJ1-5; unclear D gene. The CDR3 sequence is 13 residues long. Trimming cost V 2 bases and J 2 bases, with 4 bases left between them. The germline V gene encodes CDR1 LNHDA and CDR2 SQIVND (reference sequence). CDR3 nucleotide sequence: TGTGCCAGTAGTATACTCGGCAATCAGCCCCAGCATTTT. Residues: CASSILGNQPQHF. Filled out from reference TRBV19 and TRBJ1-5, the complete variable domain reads DGGITQSPKYLFRKEGQNVTLSCEQNLNHDAMYWYRQDPGQGLRLIYYSQIVNDFQKGDIAEGYSVSREKKESFPLTVTSAQKNPTAFYLCASSILGNQPQHFGDGTRLSIL.

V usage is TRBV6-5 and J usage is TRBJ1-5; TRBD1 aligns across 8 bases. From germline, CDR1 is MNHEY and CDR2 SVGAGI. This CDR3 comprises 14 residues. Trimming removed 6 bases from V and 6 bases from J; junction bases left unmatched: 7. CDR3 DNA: TGTGCCAGCAGACGGACAGGGAGGACTCAGCCCCAGCATTTT. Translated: CASRRTGRTQPQHF.

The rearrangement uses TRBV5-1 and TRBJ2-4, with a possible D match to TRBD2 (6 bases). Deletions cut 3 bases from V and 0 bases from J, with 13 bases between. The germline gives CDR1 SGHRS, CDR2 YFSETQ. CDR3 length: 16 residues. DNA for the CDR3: TGCGCCAGCAGCTCGGCGGGAACCCTAGCCAAAAACATTCAGTACTTC. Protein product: CASSSAGTLAKNIQYF.

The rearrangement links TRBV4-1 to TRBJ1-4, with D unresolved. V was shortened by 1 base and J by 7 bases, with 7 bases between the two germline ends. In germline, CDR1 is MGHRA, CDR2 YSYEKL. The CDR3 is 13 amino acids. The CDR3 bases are TGCGCCAGCAGCCAAGGATGGAGTGAAAAACTGTTTTTT. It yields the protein CASSQGWSEKLFF.

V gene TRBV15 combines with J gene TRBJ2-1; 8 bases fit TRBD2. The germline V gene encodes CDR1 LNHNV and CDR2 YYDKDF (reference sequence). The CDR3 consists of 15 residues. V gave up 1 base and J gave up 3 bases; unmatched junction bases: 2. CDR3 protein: CATSRVAGYYNEQFF. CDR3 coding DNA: TGTGCCACCAGCAGAGTAGCGGGGTACTACAATGAGCAGTTCTTC.

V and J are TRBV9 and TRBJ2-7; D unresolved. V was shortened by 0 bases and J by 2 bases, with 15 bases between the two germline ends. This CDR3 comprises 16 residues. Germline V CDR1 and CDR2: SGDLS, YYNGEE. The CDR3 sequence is CASSVALVLPTYEQYF. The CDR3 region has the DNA TGTGCCAGCAGCGTAGCTCTAGTGCTCCCCACCTACGAGCAGTACTTC.

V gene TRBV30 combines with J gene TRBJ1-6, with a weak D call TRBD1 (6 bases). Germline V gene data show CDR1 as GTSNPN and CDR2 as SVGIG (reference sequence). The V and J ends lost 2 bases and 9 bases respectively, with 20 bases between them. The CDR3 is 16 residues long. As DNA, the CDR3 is TGTGCCTGGAGTCCCGCCTTGGGGGGCTTCGGTTCACCCCTCCACTTT. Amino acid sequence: CAWSPALGGFGSPLHF. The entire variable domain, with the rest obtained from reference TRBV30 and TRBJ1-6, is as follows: SQTIHQWPATLVQPVGSPLSLECTVEGTSNPNLYWYRQAAGRGLQLLFYSVGIGQISSEVPQNLSASRPQDRQFILSSKKLLLSDSGFYLCAWSPALGGFGSPLHFGNGTRLTVT.

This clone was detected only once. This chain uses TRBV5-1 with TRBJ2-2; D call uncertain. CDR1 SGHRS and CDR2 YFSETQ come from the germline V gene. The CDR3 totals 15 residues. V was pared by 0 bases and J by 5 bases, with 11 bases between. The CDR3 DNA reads TGCGCCAGCAGCTTGGTTGAAGGTGGAACCGGGGAGCTGTTTTTT. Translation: CASSLVEGGTGELFF. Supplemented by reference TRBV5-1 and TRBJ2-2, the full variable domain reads KAGVTQTPRYLIKTRGQQVTLSCSPISGHRSVSWYQQTPGQGLQFLFEYFSETQRNKGNFPGRFSGRQFSNSRSEMNVSTLELGDSALYLCASSLVEGGTGELFFGEGSRLTVL.

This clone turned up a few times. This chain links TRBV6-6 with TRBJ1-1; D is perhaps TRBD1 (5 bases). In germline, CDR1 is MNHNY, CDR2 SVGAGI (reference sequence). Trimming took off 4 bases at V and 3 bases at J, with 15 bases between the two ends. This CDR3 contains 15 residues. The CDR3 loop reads CASSLGGGADTEAFF. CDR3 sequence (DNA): TGTGCCAGCAGTTTGGGGGGAGGGGCGGACACTGAAGCTTTCTTT.

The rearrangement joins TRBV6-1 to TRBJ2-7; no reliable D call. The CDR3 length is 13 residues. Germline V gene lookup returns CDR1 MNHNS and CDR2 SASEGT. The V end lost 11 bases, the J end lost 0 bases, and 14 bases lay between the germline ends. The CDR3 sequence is CALSARSSYEQYF. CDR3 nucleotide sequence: TGTGCCCTCTCGGCCCGGTCCTCCTACGAGCAGTACTTC.

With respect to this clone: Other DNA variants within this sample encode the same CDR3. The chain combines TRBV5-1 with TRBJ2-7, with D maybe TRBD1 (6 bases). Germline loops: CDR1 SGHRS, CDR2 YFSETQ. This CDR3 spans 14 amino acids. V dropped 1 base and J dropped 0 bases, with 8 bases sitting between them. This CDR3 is CASSLTGSSYEQYF. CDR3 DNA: TGCGCCAGCAGCTTGACAGGGAGCTCCTACGAGCAGTACTTC.

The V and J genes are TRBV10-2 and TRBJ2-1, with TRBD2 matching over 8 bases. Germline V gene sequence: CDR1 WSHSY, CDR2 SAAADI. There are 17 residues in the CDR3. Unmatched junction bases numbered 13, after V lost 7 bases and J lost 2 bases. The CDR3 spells CASTGGLAGPAYNEQFF. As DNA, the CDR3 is TGCGCCAGCACCGGGGGGCTAGCGGGCCCGGCCTACAATGAGCAGTTCTTC.

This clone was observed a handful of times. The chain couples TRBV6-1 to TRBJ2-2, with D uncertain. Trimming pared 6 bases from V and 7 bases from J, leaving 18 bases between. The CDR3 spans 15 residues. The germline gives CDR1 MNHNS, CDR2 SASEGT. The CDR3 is CASRAPRAAGGELFF. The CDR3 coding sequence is TGTGCCAGCAGGGCCCCCCGGGCCGCAGGCGGGGAGCTGTTTTTT.

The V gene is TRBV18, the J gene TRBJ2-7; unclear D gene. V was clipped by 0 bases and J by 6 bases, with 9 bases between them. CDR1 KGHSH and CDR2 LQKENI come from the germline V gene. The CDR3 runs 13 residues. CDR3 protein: CASSPPRPSEQYF. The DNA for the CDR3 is TGTGCCAGCTCACCACCTCGGCCGAGCGAGCAGTACTTC.

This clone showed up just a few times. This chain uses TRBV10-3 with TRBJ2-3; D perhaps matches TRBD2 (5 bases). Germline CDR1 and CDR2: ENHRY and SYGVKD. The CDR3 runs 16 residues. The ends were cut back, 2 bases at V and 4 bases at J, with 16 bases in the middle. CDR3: CAISERALAGPDTQYF. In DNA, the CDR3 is TGTGCCATCAGTGAGCGCGCTTTGGCGGGCCCAGATACGCAGTATTTT.

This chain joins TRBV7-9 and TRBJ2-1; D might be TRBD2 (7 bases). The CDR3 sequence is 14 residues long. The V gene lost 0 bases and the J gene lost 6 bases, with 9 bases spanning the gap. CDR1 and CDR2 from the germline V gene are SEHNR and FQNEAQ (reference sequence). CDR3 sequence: CASSLAGGPNEQFF. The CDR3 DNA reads TGTGCCAGCAGCTTAGCCGGGGGGCCCAATGAGCAGTTCTTC. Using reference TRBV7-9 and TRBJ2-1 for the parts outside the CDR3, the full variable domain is DTGVSQNPRHKITKRGQNVTFRCDPISEHNRLYWYRQTLGQGPEFLTYFQNEAQLEKSRLLSDRFSAERPKGSFSTLEIQRTEQGDSAMYLCASSLAGGPNEQFFGPGTRLTVL.

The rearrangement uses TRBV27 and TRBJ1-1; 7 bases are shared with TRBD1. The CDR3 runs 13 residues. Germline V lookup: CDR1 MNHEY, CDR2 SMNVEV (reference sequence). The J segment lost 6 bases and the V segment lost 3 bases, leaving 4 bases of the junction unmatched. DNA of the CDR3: TGTGCCAGCAGTTTCCGGGACAGAGCTGAAGCTTTCTTT. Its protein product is CASSFRDRAEAFF.

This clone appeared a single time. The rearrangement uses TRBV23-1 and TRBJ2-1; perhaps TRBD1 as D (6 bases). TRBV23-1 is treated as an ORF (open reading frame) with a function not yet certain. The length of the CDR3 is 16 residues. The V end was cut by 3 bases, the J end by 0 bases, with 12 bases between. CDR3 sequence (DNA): TGCGCCAGCAGTCAGCCGACAGGCCGCTCCTACAATGAGCAGTTCTTC. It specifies CASSQPTGRSYNEQFF.

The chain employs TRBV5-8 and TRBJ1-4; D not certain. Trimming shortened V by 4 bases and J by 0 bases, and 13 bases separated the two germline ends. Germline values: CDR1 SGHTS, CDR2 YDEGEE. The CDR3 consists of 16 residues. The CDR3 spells CASSDGRVATNEKLFF. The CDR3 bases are TGTGCCAGCAGCGACGGTAGGGTCGCAACTAATGAAAAACTGTTTTTT.

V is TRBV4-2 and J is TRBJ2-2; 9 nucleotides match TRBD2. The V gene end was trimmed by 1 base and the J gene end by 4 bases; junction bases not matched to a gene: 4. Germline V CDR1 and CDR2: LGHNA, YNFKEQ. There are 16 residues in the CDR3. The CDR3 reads CASSQGASGATGELFF. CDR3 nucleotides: TGTGCCAGCAGCCAAGGGGCTAGCGGGGCCACCGGGGAGCTGTTTTTT.

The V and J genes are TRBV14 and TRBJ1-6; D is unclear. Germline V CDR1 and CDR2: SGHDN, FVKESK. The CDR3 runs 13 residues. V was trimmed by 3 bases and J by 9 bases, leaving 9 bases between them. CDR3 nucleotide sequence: TGTGCCAGCAGCCACAGTGTCGGTTCACCCCTCCACTTT. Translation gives CASSHSVGSPLHF. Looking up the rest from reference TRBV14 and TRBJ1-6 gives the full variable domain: EAGVTQFPSHSVIEKGQTVTLRCDPISGHDNLYWYRRVMGKEIKFLLHFVKESKQDESGMPNNRFLAERTGGTYSTLKVQPAELEDSGVYFCASSHSVGSPLHFGNGTRLTVT.

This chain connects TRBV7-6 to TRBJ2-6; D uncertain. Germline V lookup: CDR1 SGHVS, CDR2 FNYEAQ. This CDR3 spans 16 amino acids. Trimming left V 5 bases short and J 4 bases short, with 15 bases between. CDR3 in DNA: TGTGCCAGCAGCCACTCGACCCTGGCCGGGGCCAACGTCCTGACTTTC. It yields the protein CASSHSTLAGANVLTF.

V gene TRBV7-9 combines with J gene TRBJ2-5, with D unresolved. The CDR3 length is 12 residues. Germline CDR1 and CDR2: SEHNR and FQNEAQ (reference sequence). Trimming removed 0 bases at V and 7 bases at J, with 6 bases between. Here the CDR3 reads CASSLADGTQYF. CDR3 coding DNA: TGTGCCAGCAGCTTAGCGGATGGGACCCAGTACTTC.

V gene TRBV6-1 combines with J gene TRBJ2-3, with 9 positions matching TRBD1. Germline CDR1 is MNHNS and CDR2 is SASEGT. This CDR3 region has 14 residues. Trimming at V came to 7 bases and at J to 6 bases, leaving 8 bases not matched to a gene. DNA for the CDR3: TGTGCCAGCATAGGAGGGACAGGGAGGGATACGCAGTATTTT. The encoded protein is CASIGGTGRDTQYF.

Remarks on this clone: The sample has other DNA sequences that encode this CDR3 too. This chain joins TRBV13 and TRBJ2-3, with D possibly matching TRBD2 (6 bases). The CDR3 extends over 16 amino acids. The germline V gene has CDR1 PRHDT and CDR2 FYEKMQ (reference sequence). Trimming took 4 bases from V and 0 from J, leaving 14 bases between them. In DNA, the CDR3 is TGTGCCAGCAGCTGGTGGGCGCGGGGTAGCACAGATACGCAGTATTTT. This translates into CASSWWARGSTDTQYF.

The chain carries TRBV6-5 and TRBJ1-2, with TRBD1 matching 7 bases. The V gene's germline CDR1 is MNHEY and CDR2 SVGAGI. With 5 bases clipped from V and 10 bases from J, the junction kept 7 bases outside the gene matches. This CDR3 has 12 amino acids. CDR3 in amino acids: CASSNRQGPYTF. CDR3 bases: TGTGCCAGCAGTAACCGACAGGGCCCCTACACCTTC.

This chain's CDR3 is CASSFDRVGETQYF. CDR3 bases: TGCGCCAGCAGCTTTGACAGGGTCGGAGAGACCCAGTACTTC. The chain joins TRBV5-1 to TRBJ2-5; 7 positions match TRBD1. Germline V lookup: CDR1 SGHRS, CDR2 YFSETQ. The ends lost 2 bases at V and 4 bases at J; junction bases unmatched: 5. The CDR3 runs 14 residues.

The CDR3 loop reads CAWGFSGLPRGTDTQYF. The CDR3 bases are TGTGCCTGGGGATTTTCGGGACTCCCGAGGGGCACAGATACGCAGTATTTT. The V and J genes are TRBV30 and TRBJ2-3; TRBD2 might be the D (6 bases). Germline V CDR1 and CDR2: GTSNPN, SVGIG (reference sequence). The CDR3 length is 17 residues. Deletions cut 5 bases from V and 1 base from J, with 22 bases between.

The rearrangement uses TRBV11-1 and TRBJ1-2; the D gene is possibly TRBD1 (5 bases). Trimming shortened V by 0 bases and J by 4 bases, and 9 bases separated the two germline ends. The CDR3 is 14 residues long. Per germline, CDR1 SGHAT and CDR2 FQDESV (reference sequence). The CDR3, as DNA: TGTGCCAGCAGCTTAGCAGGGGCAGGCTATGGCTACACCTTC. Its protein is CASSLAGAGYGYTF.